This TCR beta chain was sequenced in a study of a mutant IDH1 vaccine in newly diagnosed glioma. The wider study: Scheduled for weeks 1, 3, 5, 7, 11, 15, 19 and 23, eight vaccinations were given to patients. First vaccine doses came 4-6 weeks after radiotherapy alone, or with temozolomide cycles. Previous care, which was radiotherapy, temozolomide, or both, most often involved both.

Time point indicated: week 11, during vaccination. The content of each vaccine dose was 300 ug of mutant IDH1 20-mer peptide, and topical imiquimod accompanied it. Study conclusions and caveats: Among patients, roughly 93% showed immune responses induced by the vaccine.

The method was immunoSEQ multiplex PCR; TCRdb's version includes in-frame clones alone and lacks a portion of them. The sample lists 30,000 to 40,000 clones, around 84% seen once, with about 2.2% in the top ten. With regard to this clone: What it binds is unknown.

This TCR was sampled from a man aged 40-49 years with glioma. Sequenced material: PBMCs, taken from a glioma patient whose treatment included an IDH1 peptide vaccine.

CDR3: CASSIGQAGSYTF. CDR3 bases: TGTGCCAGTAGTATCGGGCAGGCGGGAAGCTACACCTTC. V is TRBV19 and J is TRBJ1-2, with D hard to call. Trimming stripped 3 bases from V and 9 bases from J, with 14 bases between. The CDR3 runs 13 residues. Germline V lookup: CDR1 LNHDA, CDR2 SQIVND (reference sequence).